These T cell receptor beta chains were read from a single sample in a study of blood T cell repertoires in COVID-19. Sequencing was performed with immunoSEQ multiplex PCR; in TCRdb, only in-frame clones are kept and a portion is missing. The sample shows fewer than 350,000 clones, 88% of them seen only once. The sequencing input was PBMCs or T cells enriched from blood (not recorded which). All receptors derive from a woman in her 30s who had been exposed to COVID-19. Both conserved end residues are part of each CDR3. D genes are given only for firm matches. Only some rows state a clone size, as once, few, many or a class for expanded clones.

v_gene,j_gene,d_gene,abundance,CDR3nt,CDR3aa
TRBV5-1,TRBJ2-1,.,.,TGCGCCAGCCCGGGGGACAGAGGTGAGCAGTTCTTC,CASPGDRGEQFF
TRBV7-6,TRBJ1-6,.,.,TGTGCCAGCAGCTTACCCCGGACAGCTAATTCACCCCTCCACTTT,CASSLPRTANSPLHF
TRBV28,TRBJ1-4,.,few,TGTGCCAGCAGCTCACAGGGAACTAATGAAAAACTGTTTTTT,CASSSQGTNEKLFF
TRBV6-1,TRBJ1-6,.,.,TGTGCCAGCAGTGAATTGCGTGGTCCTTATAATTCACCCCTCCACTTT,CASSELRGPYNSPLHF
TRBV27,TRBJ2-5,.,.,TGTGCCAGCACTTTAATCAGGGGCCAAGAGACCCAGTACTTC,CASTLIRGQETQYF
TRBV4-1,TRBJ2-7,TRBD2,few,TGCGCCAGCAGCCAAGAATCGACTAGCGGCTACGAGCAGTACTTC,CASSQESTSGYEQYF
TRBV12-5,TRBJ1-1,TRBD1,.,TGTGCTAGTGGTTTGACAGGGGCAAACACTGAAGCTTTCTTT,CASGLTGANTEAFF
TRBV15,TRBJ2-4,.,.,TGTGCCACCAGCAGAGGGATCAGACTATTCCACGAGGACATTCAGTACTTC,CATSRGIRLFHEDIQYF
TRBV7-9,TRBJ2-1,TRBD2,.,TGTGCCAGCAGCTTAGAAGCGGGAGGGAGTGAGCAGTTCTTC,CASSLEAGGSEQFF
TRBV28,TRBJ1-2,.,.,TGTGCCAGCAAACAGGGCGTGAGCTATGGCTACACCTTC,CASKQGVSYGYTF
TRBV2,TRBJ1-2,.,.,TGTGCCAGCACCCTAATGGGGAGCTATGGCTACACCTTC,CASTLMGSYGYTF
TRBV12-3/TRBV12-4,TRBJ1-1,.,.,TGTGCCAGCAGTTTGCAGATGAACACTGAAGCTTTCTTT,CASSLQMNTEAFF
TRBV28,TRBJ1-5,TRBD1,.,TGTGCCAGCAAGGTTACGAGTTGGGGACAGGGGGATCAGCCCCAGCATTTT,CASKVTSWGQGDQPQHF
TRBV20-1,TRBJ2-7,.,.,TGCAGTGCTAGAGTTCTATACGAGCAGTACTTC,CSARVLYEQYF
TRBV27,TRBJ2-2,.,.,TGTGCCAGCAGTTTCGACGGGAGAGGGGAGCTGTTTTTT,CASSFDGRGELFF
TRBV7-9,TRBJ2-2,.,.,TGTGCCAGCAGCTTAGGCTCTGAGCCGACCGGGGAGCTGTTTTTT,CASSLGSEPTGELFF
TRBV7-2,TRBJ2-7,TRBD2,once,TGTGCCAGCAGCTTAGCCTGGACTAGCGGGAGCAACGAGCAGTACTTC,CASSLAWTSGSNEQYF
TRBV5-4,TRBJ2-2,TRBD2,.,TGTGCCAGCAACCTGGGACTAGACGGCGGGGAGCTGTTTTTT,CASNLGLDGGELFF
TRBV10-3,TRBJ2-1,TRBD2,.,TGTGCCTCGCAGGGGGGGACCGGGACTAGCGGGGCCCCGGCCCATGAGCAGTTCTTC,CASQGGTGTSGAPAHEQFF
TRBV15,TRBJ2-1,TRBD2,.,TGTGCCACCAGCAGAGATCGACTGACTAGCGGGAGCATATCCTACAATGAGCAGTTCTTC,CATSRDRLTSGSISYNEQFF
TRBV19,TRBJ1-1,.,.,TGTGCCAGTAGTGAGACAAGGACTGAAGCTTTCTTT,CASSETRTEAFF